This is a list of T cell receptor beta chains from one sample in a study of shared clonotypes between healthy human individuals. Here immunoSEQ multiplex PCR was the method, and the copy in TCRdb shows in-frame clones only, minus some. The sample contains 2 million to 2.5 million clones, over 85% of which appear only once. The specimen was naive CD4+ T cells from PBMCs. These receptors were taken from a young man in good health. Some clones in this sample may be carry-over from other donors' samples. Each CDR3 is given with its conserved first and last residue. The D gene is left open where the match is weak. Part of the rows lack a size; the others show once, few, many or a class for expanded clones.

CATSRDRGGSGSETQYF	TGTGCCACCAGCAGAGACCGGGGAGGTAGCGGGAGTGAGACCCAGTACTTC	TRBD2	TRBJ2-5	-	TRBV15
CASKGQGHQPQHF	TGTGCCAGTAAGGGCCAGGGTCACCAGCCCCAGCATTTT	-	TRBJ1-5	-	TRBV19
CASSFGLNTEAFF	TGTGCCAGCAGCTTCGGCCTGAACACTGAAGCTTTCTTT	-	TRBJ1-1	few	TRBV11-2
CASSWLRAAGGEETQYF	TGTGCCAGCAGCTGGCTCAGGGCGGCAGGGGGCGAAGAGACCCAGTACTTC	TRBD1	TRBJ2-5	-	TRBV7-2
CASSPQLAGASNEQYF	TGTGCCAGCAGCCCACAGCTAGCGGGAGCATCGAACGAGCAGTACTTC	TRBD2	TRBJ2-7	-	TRBV5-4
CATSRKNRVHHFYEQYF	TGTGCCACCAGCCGAAAAAACAGGGTACATCACTTCTACGAGCAGTACTTC	-	TRBJ2-7	once	TRBV15
CASELSGAPYNEQFF	TGTGCCAGCGAGCTATCAGGGGCCCCCTACAATGAGCAGTTCTTC	-	TRBJ2-1	-	TRBV9
CASWCVSQSRANVLTF	TGTGCCAGCTGGTGTGTGTCACAAAGTCGGGCCAACGTCCTGACTTTC	-	TRBJ2-6	-	TRBV5-6
CASSQDIWMNTEAFF	TGTGCCAGCAGCCAAGATATTTGGATGAACACTGAAGCTTTCTTT	-	TRBJ1-1	few	TRBV4-2
CASGGSSYNEQFF	TGTGCCAGCGGGGGGAGCTCCTACAATGAGCAGTTCTTC	-	TRBJ2-1	-	TRBV28
CASRENTGELFF	TGTGCCAGCAGAGAGAACACCGGGGAGCTGTTTTTT	-	TRBJ2-2	-	TRBV2
CASSLVGQGSSYEQYF	TGTGCCAGCAGCTTAGTCGGACAGGGGTCGTCCTACGAGCAGTACTTC	TRBD1	TRBJ2-7	-	TRBV11-2
CASNRREALNEQYF	TGTGCCAGCAATAGGAGGGAAGCTCTGAACGAGCAGTACTTC	-	TRBJ2-7	-	TRBV5-4
CSAARLAGGYEQYF	TGCAGCGCCGCAAGACTAGCGGGAGGGTACGAGCAGTACTTC	TRBD2	TRBJ2-7	-	TRBV29-1
CASSHPGQGRAKNIQYF	TGCGCCAGCAGCCACCCCGGACAGGGGAGAGCCAAAAACATTCAGTACTTC	TRBD1	TRBJ2-4	-	TRBV4-1
CAWKRGDEAFF	TGTGCCTGGAAAAGGGGCGATGAAGCTTTCTTT	-	TRBJ1-1	-	TRBV30
CASSPLAETQYF	TGTGCCAGCAGCCCCCTCGCCGAGACCCAGTACTTC	-	TRBJ2-5	-	TRBV7-2
CASSQVGAGEDKNIQYF	TGCGCCAGCAGCCAAGTGGGGGCGGGAGAGGACAAAAACATTCAGTACTTC	-	TRBJ2-4	-	TRBV4-1
CASSPPGPTFSEQYF	TGTGCCAGCTCACCCCCGGGTCCCACGTTCTCCGAGCAGTACTTC	-	TRBJ2-7	-	TRBV18
CASSPSGTSFGNEQFF	TGTGCCAGCAGCCCTTCCGGGACTTCCTTTGGCAACGAGCAGTTCTTC	-	TRBJ2-1	-	TRBV11-2
CASRGGRARDTQYF	TGCGCCAGCAGGGGGGGGCGAGCCCGAGATACGCAGTATTTT	-	TRBJ2-3	-	TRBV23-1
CASSDRDAYGYTF	TGTGCCAGCAGTGACCGGGACGCCTATGGCTACACCTTC	-	TRBJ1-2	-	TRBV6-5
CASSDGMTGVPGELFF	TGTGCCAGCAGTGACGGTATGACGGGAGTTCCCGGGGAGCTGTTTTTT	-	TRBJ2-2	-	TRBV25-1
CASSLGGGAGYTF	TGTGCCAGCAGCTTGGGCGGGGGAGCTGGCTACACCTTC	-	TRBJ1-2	-	TRBV5-4
CASSLGGTGSSYEQYF	TGTGCCAGCAGCTTAGGGGGGACAGGGAGCTCCTACGAGCAGTACTTC	TRBD1	TRBJ2-7	-	TRBV13
CASRTGTGNGYTF	TGTGCCAGCAGGACCGGGACAGGGAATGGCTACACCTTC	TRBD1	TRBJ1-2	-	TRBV6-5
CASSLRSSGRPDTQYF	TGTGCCAGCAGCTTACGGTCTAGCGGGAGGCCAGATACGCAGTATTTT	TRBD2	TRBJ2-3	once	TRBV7-8
CASSFGSPSGNTIYF	TGCGCCAGCAGCTTCGGCAGCCCCTCTGGAAACACCATATATTTT	-	TRBJ1-3	-	TRBV5-1
CASSPKGPANEKLFF	TGTGCCAGCAGCCCCAAAGGGCCGGCTAATGAAAAACTGTTTTTT	-	TRBJ1-4	-	TRBV5-8
CASSPGGYEQYF	TGTGCCAGCTCCCCAGGGGGGTACGAGCAGTACTTC	-	TRBJ2-7	-	TRBV18
CASSVALAGTSGVDTQYF	TGTGCCAGCAGCGTAGCTCTGGCTGGGACTAGCGGGGTGGATACGCAGTATTTT	TRBD2	TRBJ2-3	-	TRBV9
CASKGAGLGGELFF	TGTGCCTCTAAGGGGGCGGGACTCGGCGGGGAGCTGTTTTTT	-	TRBJ2-2	-	TRBV2
CASSLAVGNYEQYF	TGTGCCAGCAGCTTAGCCGTGGGGAACTACGAGCAGTACTTC	-	TRBJ2-7	-	TRBV7-8
CASSRTGGYNEQFF	TGTGCCAGCAGCCGAACAGGGGGCTACAATGAGCAGTTCTTC	TRBD1	TRBJ2-1	-	TRBV7-9
CASRGTGAYEQYF	TGTGCCAGCAGGGGGACAGGGGCCTACGAGCAGTACTTC	TRBD1	TRBJ2-7	-	TRBV6-6
CASSVFLAGGETQYF	TGTGCCAGCAGTGTCTTCCTAGCGGGAGGGGAGACCCAGTACTTC	TRBD2	TRBJ2-5	-	TRBV4-2
CAWSVQWGSYEQYF	TGTGCCTGGAGTGTACAATGGGGCTCCTACGAGCAGTACTTC	-	TRBJ2-7	-	TRBV30
CASSPPGGQPQHF	TGTGCCAGCAGCCCTCCTGGGGGTCAGCCCCAGCATTTT	-	TRBJ1-5	few	TRBV28
CASSVGVFGRAQETQYF	TGTGCCAGCAGCGTGGGGGTCTTCGGGCGCGCCCAAGAGACCCAGTACTTC	-	TRBJ2-5	-	TRBV9
CASSLIVASGPQYF	TGTGCCAGCAGCTTAATAGTAGCGAGTGGGCCCCAGTACTTC	-	TRBJ2-5	-	TRBV11-2
CASSENRVYEQYF	TGTGCCAGCAGTGAAAACAGAGTCTACGAGCAGTACTTC	-	TRBJ2-7	-	TRBV6-1
CASSGTGGNYGYTF	TGTGCCAGCAGTGGGACAGGGGGCAATTATGGCTACACCTTC	TRBD1	TRBJ1-2	once	TRBV7-2
CASSHDRGQGAEQFF	TGCGCCAGCAGCCACGACAGGGGGCAAGGGGCTGAGCAGTTCTTC	TRBD1	TRBJ2-1	-	TRBV5-1
CASSLDRGPPHEQYF	TGTGCCAGCAGCTTAGATCGCGGTCCCCCCCACGAGCAGTACTTC	-	TRBJ2-7	-	TRBV7-2
CASSYQQGRSYEQYF	TGTGCCAGCAGTTACCAACAGGGACGGTCCTACGAGCAGTACTTC	-	TRBJ2-7	-	TRBV6-6
CASSLGGTVTYEQYF	TGTGCCAGCAGCTTAGGGGGGACAGTAACCTACGAGCAGTACTTC	TRBD1	TRBJ2-7	-	TRBV7-2
CASSLVGQPNTEAFF	TGCGCCAGCAGCTTGGTGGGGCAGCCTAACACTGAAGCTTTCTTT	-	TRBJ1-1	few	TRBV5-1
CASSLAPSGSGTDTQYF	TGTGCCAGCAGCCTCGCCCCTAGCGGGAGTGGGACAGATACGCAGTATTTT	TRBD2	TRBJ2-3	-	TRBV7-3
CASSRLATNEQFF	TGTGCCAGCAGCCGACTAGCGACCAATGAGCAGTTCTTC	TRBD2	TRBJ2-1	-	TRBV7-3
CASSPDWRTDTQYF	TGTGCCAGCTCACCAGATTGGCGCACAGATACGCAGTATTTT	-	TRBJ2-3	-	TRBV18
CAIASGRDSYNEQFF	TGTGCCATCGCTAGCGGGAGAGACTCCTACAATGAGCAGTTCTTC	TRBD2	TRBJ2-1	-	TRBV10-3
CASSLEPSGSSYNEQFF	TGTGCCAGCAGCTTGGAACCTAGCGGGAGCTCCTACAATGAGCAGTTCTTC	TRBD2	TRBJ2-1	-	TRBV5-4
CSVSGTEAFF	TGCAGCGTCTCAGGCACTGAAGCTTTCTTT	-	TRBJ1-1	-	TRBV29-1
CASSASSKSNQPQHF	TGTGCCAGTAGTGCGTCCAGTAAAAGCAATCAGCCCCAGCATTTT	-	TRBJ1-5	-	TRBV19